One and the same sample provided the 11 T cell receptor beta chains below, sequenced in a study of technical replicates of blood from several donors (TCRdb year 2017). The library relied on the immunoSEQ multiplex PCR assay. TCRdb obtained this table from immuneACCESS and retained in-frame rearrangements with V and J assigned. These tables miss some clones; where compared with another copy, unresolved V genes account for less than half of the shortfall, and the remainder is unexplained. This sample lists some 83,000 clones; about 92% were detected once. 0.25% of the sample lies in the top ten. What was sequenced was T cells isolated from PBMCs. All receptors come from a human donor in good health.

The table lists this clone with a count of one. This chain connects TRBV6-5 to TRBJ2-2; 10 nucleotides align to TRBD2. This CDR3 is 16 amino acids long. Germline CDR1 is MNHEY and CDR2 is SVGAGI. J lost 5 bases, V lost 2 bases, and 5 bases had no gene match. This CDR3 is CASSYGGTSATGELFF. DNA of the CDR3: TGTGCCAGCAGTTACGGCGGGACTAGCGCAACCGGGGAGCTGTTTTTT.

This clone was observed a single time. The chain couples TRBV27 to TRBJ2-7; tentative D call: TRBD2 (5 bases). V lost 4 bases and J lost 2, with 15 bases in between. Germline V lookup: CDR1 MNHEY, CDR2 SMNVEV (reference sequence). The CDR3 consists of 15 residues. CDR3 amino acids: CASSSSLDYAYEQYF. CDR3 nucleotide sequence: TGTGCCAGCAGTTCAAGTCTTGACTATGCCTACGAGCAGTACTTC.

This chain links TRBV18 with TRBJ1-1; maybe TRBD1 (5 bases). The germline CDR1 and CDR2 sequences are KGHSH and LQKENI. The CDR3 loop spans 13 amino acids. Trimming pared 2 bases from V and 8 bases from J, leaving 12 bases between. The CDR3 protein is CASSPDSTSEAFF. DNA for the CDR3: TGTGCCAGCTCACCAGACAGTACCTCCGAAGCTTTCTTT.

The chain employs TRBV30 and TRBJ1-2; the D gene is possibly TRBD1 (6 bases). Per germline, CDR1 GTSNPN and CDR2 SVGIG (reference sequence). Trimming left V 3 bases short and J 0 bases short, with 11 bases between. The CDR3 spans 14 residues. CDR3 DNA: TGTGCCTGGAGCCAAGGACAGCCTAACTATGGCTACACCTTC. It codes for CAWSQGQPNYGYTF. Full variable domain (rest looked up from reference TRBV30 and TRBJ1-2): SQTIHQWPATLVQPVGSPLSLECTVEGTSNPNLYWYRQAAGRGLQLLFYSVGIGQISSEVPQNLSASRPQDRQFILSSKKLLLSDSGFYLCAWSQGQPNYGYTFGSGTRLTVV.

CDR3 sequence: CASSRGPGEETQYF. In DNA form, the CDR3 reads TGTGCCAGCTCACGCGGGCCAGGGGAAGAGACCCAGTACTTC. The genes are TRBV18 and TRBJ2-5; perhaps TRBD1 as D (6 bases). This CDR3 contains 14 residues. The germline V gene has CDR1 KGHSH and CDR2 LQKENI. Trimming stripped 4 bases from V and 3 bases from J, with 12 bases between.

The gene calls are TRBV28 and TRBJ1-2; weak D call: TRBD1 (5 bases). Looked up from germline, CDR1 is MDHEN and CDR2 is SYDVKM. The CDR3 contains 12 residues. V lost 6 bases and J lost 1, with 6 bases in between. CDR3 coding DNA: TGTGCCAGCAGCGACAGTAACTATGGCTACACCTTC. Encoded protein: CASSDSNYGYTF.

The chain combines TRBV19 with TRBJ2-6, with 7 bases identical to TRBD2. J gave up 2 bases and V 7 bases, and 17 bases lay outside the gene matches. Germline V gene data show CDR1 as LNHDA and CDR2 as SQIVND (reference sequence). The CDR3 length is 19 residues. CDR3 region: CASNSGETPGETGANVLTF. In DNA form, the CDR3 reads TGTGCCAGTAACAGCGGGGAGACCCCGGGGGAGACTGGGGCCAACGTCCTGACTTTC.

The chain combines TRBV5-1 with TRBJ2-7; D is unclear. Trimming stripped 1 base from V and 2 bases from J, with 13 bases between. CDR3 size: 15 residues. Germline loops: CDR1 SGHRS, CDR2 YFSETQ. Here the CDR3 reads CASSLNLQNAYEQYF. The CDR3 bases are TGCGCCAGCAGCTTGAATCTTCAGAACGCCTACGAGCAGTACTTC.

The CDR3 coding sequence is TGTGCCAGCAGACTGACAGAGAACACTGAAGCTTTCTTT. Translating gives CASRLTENTEAFF. This chain joins TRBV27 and TRBJ1-1; possible D gene TRBD1, 5 bases. Trimming removed 6 bases at V and 1 base at J, with 9 bases between. Germline lookup yields CDR1 MNHEY and CDR2 SMNVEV (reference sequence). The CDR3 consists of 13 residues.

The chain carries TRBV20-1 and TRBJ2-5; D perhaps matches TRBD2 (6 bases). From germline, CDR1 is DFQATT and CDR2 SNEGSKA (reference sequence). Trimming took 1 base from V and 9 from J, leaving 9 bases between them. This CDR3 is 11 amino acids long. The CDR3: CSARGWGAQYF. The CDR3 nucleotides are TGCAGTGCTAGAGGGTGGGGGGCCCAGTACTTC.

This sequence joins TRBV11-3 and TRBJ2-5; a possible D gene is TRBD2 (6 bases). The CDR3 covers 13 residues. Trimming removed 5 bases from V and 1 base from J, with 8 bases in between. The germline CDR1 and CDR2 sequences are SGHNT and YENEEA. The CDR3 DNA follows: TGTGCCAGCAGCCGGGGGATCCAAGAGACCCAGTACTTC. Translated: CASSRGIQETQYF.